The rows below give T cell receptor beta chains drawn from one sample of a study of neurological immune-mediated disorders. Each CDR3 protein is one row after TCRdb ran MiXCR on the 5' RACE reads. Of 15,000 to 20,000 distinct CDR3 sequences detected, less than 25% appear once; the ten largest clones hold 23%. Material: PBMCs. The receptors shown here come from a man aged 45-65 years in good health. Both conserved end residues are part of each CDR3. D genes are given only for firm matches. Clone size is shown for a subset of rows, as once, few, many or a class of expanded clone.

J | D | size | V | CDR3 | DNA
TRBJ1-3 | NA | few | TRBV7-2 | CASSLSALPSGNTIYF | TGTGCCAGCAGCTTATCAGCACTCCCCTCTGGAAACACCATATATTTT
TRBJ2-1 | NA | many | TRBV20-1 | CSASQGGPYNEQFF | TGCAGTGCTAGTCAGGGTGGGCCCTACAATGAGCAGTTCTTC
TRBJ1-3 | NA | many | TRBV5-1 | CASSMGSPGNTIYF | TGCGCCAGCAGCATGGGATCCCCTGGAAACACCATATATTTT
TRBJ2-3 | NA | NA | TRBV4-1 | CASSQDKVTQYF | TGCGCCAGCAGCCAAGATAAGGTTACGCAGTATTTT
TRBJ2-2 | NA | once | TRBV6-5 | CASSTPGELFF | TGTGCCAGCAGTACCCCCGGGGAGCTGTTTTTT
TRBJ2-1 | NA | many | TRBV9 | CASSPPGPANEQFF | TGTGCCAGCAGCCCCCCCGGACCGGCCAATGAGCAGTTCTTC
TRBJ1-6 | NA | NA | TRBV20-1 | CSASGTVNSPLHF | TGCAGTGCTTCCGGGACGGTAAATTCACCCCTCCACTTT
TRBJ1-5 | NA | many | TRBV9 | CASSLQGGNQPQHF | TGTGCCAGCAGCTTACAGGGAGGCAATCAGCCCCAGCATTTT
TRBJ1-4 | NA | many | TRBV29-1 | CSVEAMDKRTEKLFF | TGCAGCGTTGAAGCCATGGACAAACGGACGGAAAAACTGTTTTTT
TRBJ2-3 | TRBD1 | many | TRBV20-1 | CSARKGQTQGTQYF | TGCAGTGCTAGAAAGGGACAGACACAGGGTACGCAGTATTTT
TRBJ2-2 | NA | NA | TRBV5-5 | CASSFGSGVGELFF | TGTGCCAGCAGCTTTGGGAGCGGAGTCGGGGAGCTGTTTTTT
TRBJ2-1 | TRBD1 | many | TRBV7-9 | CASSTGQGAGRQFF | TGTGCCAGCAGCACCGGACAGGGGGCCGGGAGGCAGTTCTTC
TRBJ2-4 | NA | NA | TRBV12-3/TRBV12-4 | CASSVSSDIQYF | TGTGCCAGTTCTGTCAGTTCGGACATTCAGTACTTC
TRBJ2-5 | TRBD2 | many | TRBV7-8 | CASTHDRTGTRGFQETQYF | TGTGCCAGCACCCACGACAGAACCGGGACTAGAGGGTTTCAAGAGACCCAGTACTTC
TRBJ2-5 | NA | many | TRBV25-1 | CASSGGQETQYF | TGTGCCAGCAGTGGGGGACAAGAGACCCAGTACTTC
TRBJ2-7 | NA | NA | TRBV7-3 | CASSPQGEPAYEQYF | TGTGCCAGCAGCCCTCAGGGTGAACCGGCCTACGAGCAGTACTTC
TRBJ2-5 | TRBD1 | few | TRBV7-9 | CASSLGGQGYETQYF | TGTGCCAGCAGCTTGGGTGGACAGGGCTATGAGACCCAGTACTTC
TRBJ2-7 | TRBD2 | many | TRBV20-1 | CSARVPVLAGVSYEQYF | TGCAGTGCTAGAGTCCCCGTTCTAGCGGGGGTTTCCTACGAGCAGTACTTC
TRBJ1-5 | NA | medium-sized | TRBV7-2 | CASSTTGDQPQHF | TGTGCCAGCAGCACCACGGGGGATCAGCCCCAGCATTTT
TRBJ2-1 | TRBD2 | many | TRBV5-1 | CASSGTSGTWGNEQFF | TGCGCCAGCAGCGGGACTAGCGGGACCTGGGGCAATGAGCAGTTCTTC
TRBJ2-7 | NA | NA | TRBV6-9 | CAGQLRRSYEQYF | TGTGCCGGCCAGCTCAGGAGGTCCTACGAGCAGTACTTC
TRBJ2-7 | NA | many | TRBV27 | CASSRSSEAYEQYF | TGTGCCAGCAGTAGATCTAGCGAAGCCTACGAGCAGTACTTC
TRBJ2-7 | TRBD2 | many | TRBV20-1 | CSASLAGTYEQYF | TGCAGTGCCTCACTAGCGGGGACCTACGAGCAGTACTTC
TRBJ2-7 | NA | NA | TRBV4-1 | CASSQPRGSEQYF | TGCGCCAGCAGCCAACCCAGGGGATCCGAGCAGTACTTC
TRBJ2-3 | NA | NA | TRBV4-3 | CASSQDTRADTQYF | TGCGCCAGCAGCCAAGATACCAGGGCGGATACGCAGTATTTT
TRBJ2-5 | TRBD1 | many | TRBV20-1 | CSAQTGGFQETQYF | TGCAGTGCTCAGACAGGGGGCTTCCAAGAGACCCAGTACTTC
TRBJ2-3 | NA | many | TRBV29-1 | CSAAGLDTDTQYF | TGCAGCGCCGCAGGGCTAGACACAGATACGCAGTATTTT
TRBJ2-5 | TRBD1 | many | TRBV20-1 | CSARDRSRGETQYF | TGCAGTGCTAGAGATCGCAGCAGGGGGGAGACCCAGTACTTC
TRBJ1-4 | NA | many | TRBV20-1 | CSALNEKLFF | TGCAGTGCTCTTAATGAAAAACTGTTTTTT
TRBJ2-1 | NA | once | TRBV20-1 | CSAPHRREQFF | TGCAGTGCTCCCCACCGGCGAGAGCAGTTCTTC